The sequence of this T cell receptor beta chain was determined in a study of blood T cell repertoires in COVID-19. Germline V gene lookup returns CDR1 MNHEY and CDR2 SVGEGT. The CDR3 is 19 residues long. J was trimmed by 5 bases and V by 0 bases; bases with no gene match: 16. Repertoires were generated with immunoSEQ multiplex PCR, while TCRdb's copy carries only in-frame clones and drops some. The sample contains about 120,000 clones, more than 80% of which appear only once. The rearrangement uses TRBV6-2 or TRBV6-3 and TRBJ1-2; 9 bases map to TRBD1. The sequence was collected from a human donor in a cohort sampled during active COVID-19. The material sequenced was peripheral blood. The CDR3 loop is CASSYSTIMGQGQVYGYTF. The CDR3 DNA is TGTGCCAGCAGTTACTCGACTATAATGGGACAGGGCCAAGTTTATGGCTACACCTTC.